This TCR beta chain was observed in a study of T cell responses to AZD1222 COVID-19 vaccine. Libraries were prepared by immunoSEQ multiplex PCR; TCRdb keeps only in-frame clonotypes and omits some of them. The top ten clones hold approximately 3.6% of a sample with roughly 150,000 clones, about 91% of them seen once. Germline CDR1 reads SGHRS; CDR2 reads YFSETQ. With V trimmed by 3 bases and J by 4 bases, 5 bases remained unmatched. This CDR3 is 15 amino acids long. As for this clone: Its antigen is unidentified.

Study-wide findings and caveats: Spike was spanned by vaccine-associated CD4 TCRs, with dominance at 160-218 and 743-854. The study reported that nearly half of spike-specific TCRs target unmutated variant regions.

The sequence derives from an adult in good health. The source material was peripheral blood, sampled on day 0 of MenACWY control vaccination. The chain combines TRBV5-1 with TRBJ2-1, with 9 bases matching TRBD2. CDR3 bases: TGCGCCAGCAGCTGGTCTAGCGGGGAATACAATGAGCAGTTCTTC. Protein product: CASSWSSGEYNEQFF.